Many counts were recorded for the clone carrying this TCR beta chain. Relative to the germline gene, one junction end is altered; a read error may explain this. The data were obtained in a study of blood T cells in healthy people across ages. The authors ran a second PCR of roughly 7 to 11 cycles using a sample-barcoded 5' primer and a J-beta primer mix. TCRdb independently ran MiXCR on the 5' RACE reads; one entry per CDR3 protein. This sample has around 870,000 distinct CDR3 sequences, with under 35% found just once. Sequencing was done on a sample of blood. This clonotype originated in a woman older than 75 in good health.

CDR3 in DNA: TGTGCCAGCAGCTTAGGGGTCAGCAATCAGCCCCAGCATTTT. Its translation: CASSLGVSNQPQHF. The chain couples TRBV5-1 to TRBJ1-5; D is possibly TRBD1 (5 bases). Germline V gives CDR1 SGHRS, CDR2 YFSETQ. The CDR3 runs to 14 residues.